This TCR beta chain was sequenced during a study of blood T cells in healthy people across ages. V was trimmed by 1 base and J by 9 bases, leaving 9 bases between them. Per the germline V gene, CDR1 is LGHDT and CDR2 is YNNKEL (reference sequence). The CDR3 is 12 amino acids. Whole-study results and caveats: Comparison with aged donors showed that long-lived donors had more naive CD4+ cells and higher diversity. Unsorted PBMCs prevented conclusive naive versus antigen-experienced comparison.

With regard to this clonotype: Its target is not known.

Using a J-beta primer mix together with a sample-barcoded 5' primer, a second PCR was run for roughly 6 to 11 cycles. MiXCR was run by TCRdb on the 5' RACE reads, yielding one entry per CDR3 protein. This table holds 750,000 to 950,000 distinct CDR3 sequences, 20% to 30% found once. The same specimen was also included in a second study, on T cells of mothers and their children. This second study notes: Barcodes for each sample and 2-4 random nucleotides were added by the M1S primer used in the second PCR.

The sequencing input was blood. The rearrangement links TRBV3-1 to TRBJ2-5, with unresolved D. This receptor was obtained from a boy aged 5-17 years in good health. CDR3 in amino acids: CASSQGKNPQYF. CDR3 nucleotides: TGTGCCAGCAGCCAAGGGAAGAATCCCCAGTACTTC.